These 3 T cell receptor beta chains were sequenced from one sample in a study of T cell responses to AZD1222 COVID-19 vaccine. Here immunoSEQ multiplex PCR was the method, and the copy in TCRdb shows in-frame clones only, minus some. The repertoire consists of about 64,000 clones, with around nine tenths occurring once and the leading ten covering 6.3%. The specimen comprised peripheral blood, sampled 28 days after the second dose of the MenACWY control vaccine. Receptors originate from an adult who received the MenACWY meningococcal vaccine as a control.

The CDR3, as DNA: TGTGCCAGCAGCTTATCACGGGGCAGTAACTATGGCTACACCTTC. Its protein product is CASSLSRGSNYGYTF. V gene TRBV7-2 combines with J gene TRBJ1-2, with a weak D call TRBD1 (5 bases). This CDR3 is 15 amino acids long. Trimming cost V 2 bases and J 1 base, with 11 bases left between them. From germline, CDR1 is SGHTA and CDR2 FQGNSA.

This chain joins TRBV6-5 and TRBJ1-5; perhaps TRBD1 as D (6 bases). Germline V gene lookup returns CDR1 MNHEY and CDR2 SVGAGI. This CDR3 contains 15 residues. V shed 5 bases and J shed 4 bases, with 15 bases lying between them. In DNA, the CDR3 is TGTGCCAGCAGTCTCAAGGGGGAAGGGAATCAGCCCCAGCATTTT. Translating it yields CASSLKGEGNQPQHF.

V is TRBV6-5 and J is TRBJ2-2; TRBD1 or TRBD2 may be the D gene (6 bases each). Trimming stripped 4 bases from V and 1 base from J, with 10 bases between. The CDR3 has 15 residues. In germline, CDR1 is MNHEY, CDR2 SVGAGI. In DNA form, the CDR3 reads TGTGCCAGCAGTTTACAGGGACTGAACACCGGGGAGCTGTTTTTT. Its protein is CASSLQGLNTGELFF.